The present TCR beta chain was sequenced within a study of T-cell reconstitution after alpha-beta-depleted transplantation in children. A few counts support this clonotype. CDR1 and CDR2 (germline): SEHNR, FQNEAQ (reference sequence). V was shortened by 5 bases and J by 7 bases, with 9 bases between the two germline ends. The CDR3 length is 12 residues. Preparation of the TCRbeta library involved a method that used unique molecular identifiers. TCRdb re-called the PCR reads through MiXCR, storing one row per CDR3 protein. The sample has some 490,000 distinct CDR3 sequences; around 12% are singletons. The V and J genes are TRBV7-9 and TRBJ2-1; possibly TRBD1 for D (5 bases). The specimen comprised PBMCs from the stem cell graft donor, sampled from the stem cell graft. The clonotype comes from a human donor who donated a stem cell graft to a child with combined immunodeficiency. Here the CDR3 reads CASSLQENEQFF. Written as DNA, the CDR3 is TGTGCCAGCAGCCTACAGGAAAATGAGCAGTTCTTC.